The 21 T cell receptor beta chains below were found in one sample sequenced in a study of blood T cell repertoires in COVID-19. Generated by immunoSEQ multiplex PCR, the TCRdb table keeps only in-frame clones and is missing some. Seen here are fewer than 200,000 clones, approximately 79% observed once, and the top ten hold 8% to 8.5%. Sequenced material: peripheral blood. These receptors were taken from a woman aged 60 to 75 with COVID-19, enrolled during active disease.

This clone was seen a handful of times. The chain combines TRBV7-2 with TRBJ2-2, with D maybe TRBD2 (5 bases). Deletions cut 4 bases from V and 7 bases from J, with 10 bases between. Germline V gene data show CDR1 as SGHTA and CDR2 as FQGNSA. CDR3 length equals 13 residues. CDR3 sequence reads: CASSSLRGGELFF. The CDR3 DNA is TGTGCCAGCAGCTCCCTCCGGGGCGGGGAGCTGTTTTTT.

CDR3 nucleotide sequence: TGCGCCAGCAGCTTGGCAGGTCCCTACGAGCAGTACTTC. It codes for CASSLAGPYEQYF. The V call is TRBV5-1, the J call TRBJ2-7; D gene ambiguous. Germline assignment: CDR1 SGHRS and CDR2 YFSETQ. There are 13 residues in the CDR3. The V end was cut by 0 bases, the J end by 2 bases, with 6 bases between. The full variable domain, completed using reference TRBV5-1 and TRBJ2-7, is KAGVTQTPRYLIKTRGQQVTLSCSPISGHRSVSWYQQTPGQGLQFLFEYFSETQRNKGNFPGRFSGRQFSNSRSEMNVSTLELGDSALYLCASSLAGPYEQYFGPGTRLTVT.

There are a few counts of this clone. The chain has TRBV6-5 and TRBJ2-7; 7 bases are shared with TRBD1. V shed 9 bases, J shed 3 bases, and the junction held 8 bases outside the gene matches. The CDR3 extends over 13 amino acids. Germline loops: CDR1 MNHEY, CDR2 SVGAGI. CDR3 sequence: CASQRGQIYEQYV. CDR3 in DNA: TGTGCCAGTCAACGGGGACAGATCTACGAGCAGTACGTC.

CDR3 nucleotides: TGCGCCAGCAGCTCAGTGGGCTCCGGTACAGATACGCAGTATTTT. This codes for CASSSVGSGTDTQYF. V gene TRBV5-1 combines with J gene TRBJ2-3, with no clear D. The V end lost 3 bases, the J end lost 3 bases, and 14 bases lay between the germline ends. The CDR3 consists of 15 residues. Germline V CDR1 and CDR2: SGHRS, YFSETQ.

The chain links TRBV5-6 to TRBJ1-2, with D possibly TRBD1 on 5 matching bases. Trimming pared 2 bases from V and 4 bases from J, leaving 9 bases between. The germline V gene encodes CDR1 SGHDT and CDR2 YYEEEE. The CDR3 spans 13 residues. The CDR3 spells CASSFQGGYGYTF. In DNA form, the CDR3 reads TGTGCCAGCAGCTTTCAGGGAGGCTATGGCTACACCTTC.

This sequence joins TRBV5-1 and TRBJ1-4; the match to TRBD1 covers 7 bases. CDR3 size: 15 residues. The V and J ends lost 1 base and 5 bases, in that order; junction bases with no gene match: 5. CDR1 is SGHRS, CDR2 YFSETQ, per germline. The CDR3: CASSLSGTDNEKLFF. The CDR3 coding sequence is TGCGCCAGCAGCTTGTCCGGGACAGACAATGAAAAACTGTTTTTT.

The V call is TRBV28, the J call TRBJ1-1; D not certain. V dropped 7 bases and J dropped 9 bases, with 12 bases sitting between them. The germline V gene has CDR1 MDHEN and CDR2 SYDVKM. This CDR3 comprises 11 residues. In DNA, the CDR3 is TGTGCCAGCACCCAACCCAGTAAAGCTTTCTTT. This sequence encodes CASTQPSKAFF.

This clone appeared a few times. This chain uses TRBV2 with TRBJ2-5; D is unclear. The CDR3 is made up of 14 amino acids. Trimming stripped 1 base from V and 5 bases from J, with 11 bases between. Germline lookup yields CDR1 SNHLY and CDR2 FYNNEI. The CDR3 region is CASSEGLVRETQYF. The CDR3 DNA sequence: TGTGCCAGCAGTGAAGGGCTAGTCCGCGAGACCCAGTACTTC. The complete variable domain, with remaining parts taken from reference TRBV2 and TRBJ2-5, reads EPEVTQTPSHQVTQMGQEVILRCVPISNHLYFYWYRQILGQKVEFLVSFYNNEISEKSEIFDDQFSVERPDGSNFTLKIRSTKLEDSAMYFCASSEGLVRETQYFGPGTRLLVL.

The chain links TRBV6-1 to TRBJ1-2; 9 nucleotides line up with TRBD1. Per germline, CDR1 MNHNS and CDR2 SASEGT. CDR3 length equals 15 residues. The V and J ends lost 0 bases and 6 bases, in that order; junction bases with no gene match: 5. The CDR3 nucleotides read TGTGCCAGCAGTGAAGCGGGGACAGGGAGACATGGCTACACCTTC. This translates into CASSEAGTGRHGYTF.

This chain uses TRBV28 with TRBJ1-5; D not resolved. The V and J ends lost 6 bases and 4 bases respectively, with 7 bases between them. This CDR3 spans 12 amino acids. Germline-derived CDR1 and CDR2 are MDHEN and SYDVKM. The CDR3 DNA reads TGTGCCAGCAGAGCCCCTAATCAGCCCCAGCATTTT. Protein product: CASRAPNQPQHF.

The chain has TRBV7-9 and TRBJ1-2; 7 bases line up with TRBD1. V dropped 6 bases and J dropped 0; count of bases not matched to a gene: 4. CDR1 is SEHNR, CDR2 FQNEAQ, per germline (reference sequence). The CDR3 is made up of 14 amino acids. For the CDR3, the DNA is TGTGCCAGCAGTTACGGGACAGCTAACTATGGCTACACCTTC. Protein: CASSYGTANYGYTF.

This chain joins TRBV18 and TRBJ1-5; 11 bases match TRBD1. The germline CDR1 and CDR2 sequences are KGHSH and LQKENI. This CDR3 has 17 residues. After removal of 6 bases from V and 5 bases from J, the junction contained 12 bases not matched to a gene. Written as DNA, the CDR3 is TGTGCCAGCTCGCAAATTCCCGGGACAGGGGGGGATCAGCCCCAGCATTTT. Amino acid sequence: CASSQIPGTGGDQPQHF.

The CDR3 coding sequence is TGTGCCAGCAGCGTAACTAGCGGGAGTCGATATTACGAGCAGTACTTC. It specifies CASSVTSGSRYYEQYF. This chain connects TRBV9 to TRBJ2-7, with 11 positions matching TRBD2. The germline gives CDR1 SGDLS, CDR2 YYNGEE. The CDR3 is 16 residues long. V shed 1 base and J 4 bases; nucleotides not matched to a gene: 7.

This chain joins TRBV3-1 (or the pseudogene TRBV3-2) and TRBJ2-7, with 7 bases fitting TRBD1. Germline CDR1 LGHDT, CDR2 YNNKEL (reference sequence). The CDR3 covers 14 residues. The V gene end was trimmed by 2 bases and the J gene end by 7 bases; junction bases not matched to a gene: 8. CDR3 in amino acids: CASSQRKGAREQYF. The CDR3 DNA reads TGTGCCAGCAGCCAACGTAAGGGGGCGCGGGAGCAGTACTTC.

This chain connects TRBV19 to TRBJ2-5; TRBD1 might be the D (6 bases). The CDR3 is 16 amino acids. CDR1 and CDR2 from the germline V gene are LNHDA and SQIVND (reference sequence). Trimming removed 3 bases from V and 3 bases from J, with 17 bases in between. CDR3 DNA: TGTGCCAGTAGTATCAGGGGCGGGCAGGGAGAAGAGACCCAGTACTTC. This sequence encodes CASSIRGGQGEETQYF.

The chain is built from TRBV19 and TRBJ2-1; 8 positions agree with TRBD2. J lost 10 bases, V lost 1 base, and 9 bases had no gene match. Germline lookup yields CDR1 LNHDA and CDR2 SQIVND (reference sequence). The CDR3 covers 15 residues. CDR3 amino acids: CASSIVLAAYGEQFF. CDR3 bases: TGTGCCAGTAGTATAGTACTAGCGGCCTATGGCGAGCAGTTCTTC.

V is TRBV5-1 and J is TRBJ1-4; TRBD1 aligns across 9 bases. The J segment lost 6 bases and the V segment lost 4 bases, leaving 10 bases of the junction unmatched. Germline lookup yields CDR1 SGHRS and CDR2 YFSETQ. The CDR3 length is 16 residues. The CDR3 here is CASSEAGTGRDEKLFF. DNA for the CDR3: TGCGCCAGCAGCGAGGCCGGGACAGGGCGGGATGAAAAACTGTTTTTT.

V is TRBV14 and J is TRBJ1-1, with D hard to call. Germline V lookup: CDR1 SGHDN, CDR2 FVKESK. V gave up 2 bases and J gave up 3 bases, with 13 bases separating them. This CDR3 comprises 15 residues. This CDR3 reads CASSQRGLGHTEAFF. For the CDR3, the DNA is TGTGCCAGCAGCCAACGAGGACTCGGCCACACTGAAGCTTTCTTT. Filled out from reference TRBV14 and TRBJ1-1, the complete variable domain reads EAGVTQFPSHSVIEKGQTVTLRCDPISGHDNLYWYRRVMGKEIKFLLHFVKESKQDESGMPNNRFLAERTGGTYSTLKVQPAELEDSGVYFCASSQRGLGHTEAFFGQGTRLTVV.

The V gene is TRBV29-1, the J gene TRBJ2-5; D unresolved. This CDR3 is 15 amino acids long. The V gene lost 2 bases and the J gene lost 3 bases, with 16 bases spanning the gap. Per the germline V gene, CDR1 is SQVTM and CDR2 is ANQGSEA. The CDR3 is CSVESSNSFEETQYF. The CDR3 DNA reads as TGCAGCGTTGAATCATCTAACTCGTTTGAAGAGACCCAGTACTTC.

The gene calls are TRBV3-1 (or the pseudogene TRBV3-2) and TRBJ2-1; 11 positions agree with TRBD2. V trimming: 7 bases; J trimming: 9 bases; junction bases outside the gene matches: 11. Germline lookup yields CDR1 LGHDT and CDR2 YNNKEL (reference sequence). This CDR3 contains 15 residues. In DNA form, the CDR3 reads TGTGCCAGCACCGAACTAGCGGGAGAGCGGGTTGAGCAGTTCTTC. This translates into CASTELAGERVEQFF.

The rearrangement joins TRBV9 to TRBJ1-1, with D possibly being TRBD1 (5 bases). This CDR3 has 15 amino acids. V lost 3 bases and J lost 0, with 12 bases in between. Looked up from germline, CDR1 is SGDLS and CDR2 is YYNGEE. The CDR3 nucleotides read TGTGCCAGCAGCGCATCGGGACTCATGAACACTGAAGCTTTCTTT. Protein product: CASSASGLMNTEAFF.